This TCR beta chain was obtained from a study of human T cells and chemical hapten exposure. Study-level information: In the sensitization step, 2% DPC was placed on about 2 cm by about 2 cm of upper inner arm skin. The study patch tested 0.01% DPC on the upper back and read results at 6 days. Cases of alopecia areata, totalis or universalis occurred in a predominantly female patient group.

In germline, CDR1 is SGHVS, CDR2 FNYEAQ. The CDR3 extends over 15 amino acids. V was clipped by 5 bases and J by 5 bases, with 18 bases between them. As to time point: pre-sensitization, week 0. The sample's treatment: therapeutic diphenylcyclopropenone sensitization with weekly scalp DPC. Alopecia patients, 18 to 70 years old and DPC-suitable, served as donors. This clonotype was counted many times. TCRdb re-called the RACE reads through MiXCR, storing one row per CDR3 protein. Altogether tens of thousands of distinct CDR3 sequences are present, 8% to 11% being singletons, with the ten largest covering approximately 6.3%.

The input for sequencing was whole blood, taken in connection with sensitization to the hapten diphenylcyclopropenone (DPC). The sequence was obtained from a man in his thirties or forties with alopecia areata. Some clones in this sample may be carry-over from other donors' samples. J is TRBJ2-5 and V is TRBV7-6; D is perhaps TRBD1 or TRBD2 (7 bases each). This CDR3 is CASSTALGGGETQYF. Here the CDR3 DNA reads TGTGCCAGCAGCACCGCCTTGGGAGGGGGCGAGACCCAGTACTTC.